This T cell receptor beta chain was captured in a study of blood T cell repertoires in COVID-19. Across the study: The United States, Italy and Spain were the sources of the acute and convalescent COVID-19 samples.

This clone was seen more than once but under ten times. How the authors handled the data: Reference gene primer amplification yielded estimated nucleated cell counts. The protocol was immunoSEQ multiplex PCR, while the TCRdb copy is restricted to in-frame clones and leaves out a portion. Clone size and the V and J calls come from that table; the DNA yielded D and trimming. The sample includes approximately 130,000 clones, roughly 79% of them seen just once. This CDR3 region has 14 residues. From germline, CDR1 is MNHEY and CDR2 SMNVEV (reference sequence). Trimming removed 9 bases at V and 0 bases at J, with 9 bases between.

J is TRBJ1-6 and V is TRBV27; D unclear. The sequence came from a man of 80 years or more with acute or convalescent COVID-19. The material sequenced was peripheral blood. The CDR3 sequence is CASKDSSYNSPLHF. The CDR3 bases are TGTGCCAGTAAAGATAGCTCCTATAATTCACCCCTCCACTTT.